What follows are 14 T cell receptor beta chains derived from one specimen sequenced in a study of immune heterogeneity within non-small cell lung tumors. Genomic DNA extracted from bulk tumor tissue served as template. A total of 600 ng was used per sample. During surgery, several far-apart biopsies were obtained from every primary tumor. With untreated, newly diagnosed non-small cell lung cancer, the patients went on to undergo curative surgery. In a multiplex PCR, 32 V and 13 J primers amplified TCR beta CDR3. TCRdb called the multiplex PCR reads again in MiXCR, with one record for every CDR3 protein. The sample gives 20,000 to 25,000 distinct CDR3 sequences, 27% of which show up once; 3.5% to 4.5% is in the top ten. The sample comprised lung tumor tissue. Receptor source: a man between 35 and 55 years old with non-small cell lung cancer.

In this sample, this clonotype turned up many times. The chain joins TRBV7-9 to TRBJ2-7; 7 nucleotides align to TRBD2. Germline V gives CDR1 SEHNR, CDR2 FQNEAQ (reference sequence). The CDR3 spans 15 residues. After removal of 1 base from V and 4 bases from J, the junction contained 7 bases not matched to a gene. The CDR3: CASSLEGGSRYEQYF. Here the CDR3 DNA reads TGTGCCAGCAGCTTAGAAGGCGGGAGTCGGTACGAGCAGTACTTC.

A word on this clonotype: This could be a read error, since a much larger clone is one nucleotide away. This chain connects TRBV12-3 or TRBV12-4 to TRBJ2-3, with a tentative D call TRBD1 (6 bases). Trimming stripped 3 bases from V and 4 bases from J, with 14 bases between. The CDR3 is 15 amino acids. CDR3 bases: TGTGCCAGCAGTTTCGGTTGGGGGCGGGCAGATACGCAGTATTTT. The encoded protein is CASSFGWGRADTQYF.

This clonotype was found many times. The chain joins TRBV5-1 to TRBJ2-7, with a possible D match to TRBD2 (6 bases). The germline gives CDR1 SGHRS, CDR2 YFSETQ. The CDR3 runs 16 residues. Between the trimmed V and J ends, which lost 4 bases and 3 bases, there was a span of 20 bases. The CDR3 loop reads CASSHPSLSGDYEQYF. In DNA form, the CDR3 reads TGCGCCAGCAGCCATCCTAGCCTTAGCGGAGACTACGAGCAGTACTTC. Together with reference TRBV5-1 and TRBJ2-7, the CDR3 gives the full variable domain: KAGVTQTPRYLIKTRGQQVTLSCSPISGHRSVSWYQQTPGQGLQFLFEYFSETQRNKGNFPGRFSGRQFSNSRSEMNVSTLELGDSALYLCASSHPSLSGDYEQYFGPGTRLTVT.

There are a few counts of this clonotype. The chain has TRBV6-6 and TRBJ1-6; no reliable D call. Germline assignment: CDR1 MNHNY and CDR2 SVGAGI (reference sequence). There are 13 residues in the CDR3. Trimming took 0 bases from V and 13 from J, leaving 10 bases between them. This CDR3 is CASSYSPPEPLHF. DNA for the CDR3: TGTGCCAGCAGTTACTCTCCCCCCGAGCCCCTCCACTTT.

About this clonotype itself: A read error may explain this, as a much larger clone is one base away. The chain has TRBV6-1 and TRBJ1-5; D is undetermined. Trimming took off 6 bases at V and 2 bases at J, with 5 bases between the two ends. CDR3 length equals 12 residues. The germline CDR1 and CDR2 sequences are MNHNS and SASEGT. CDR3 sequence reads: CASRSGNQPQHF. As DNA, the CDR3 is TGTGCCAGCAGATCAGGCAATCAGCCCCAGCATTTT.

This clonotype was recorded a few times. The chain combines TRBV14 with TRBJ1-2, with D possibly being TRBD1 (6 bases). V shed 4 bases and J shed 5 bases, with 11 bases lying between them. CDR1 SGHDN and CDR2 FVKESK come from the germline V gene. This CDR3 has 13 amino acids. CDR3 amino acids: CASSRRGPYGYTF. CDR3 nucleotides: TGTGCCAGCAGCCGACGGGGGCCGTATGGCTACACCTTC.

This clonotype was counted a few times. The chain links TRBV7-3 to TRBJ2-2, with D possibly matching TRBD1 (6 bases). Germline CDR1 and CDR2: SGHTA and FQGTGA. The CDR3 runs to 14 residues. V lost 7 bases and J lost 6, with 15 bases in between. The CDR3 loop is CASTPRTGSGELFF. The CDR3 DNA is TGTGCCAGCACCCCACGTACAGGGTCCGGGGAGCTGTTTTTT.

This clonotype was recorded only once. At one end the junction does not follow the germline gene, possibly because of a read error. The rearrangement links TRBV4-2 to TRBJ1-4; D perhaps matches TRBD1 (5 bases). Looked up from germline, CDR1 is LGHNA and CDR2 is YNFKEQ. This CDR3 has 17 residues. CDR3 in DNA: TGTGCCAGCATCCAAGGACATTGGGGGGTGACAAATGAAAAACTGTTTTTT. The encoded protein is CASIQGHWGVTNEKLFF.

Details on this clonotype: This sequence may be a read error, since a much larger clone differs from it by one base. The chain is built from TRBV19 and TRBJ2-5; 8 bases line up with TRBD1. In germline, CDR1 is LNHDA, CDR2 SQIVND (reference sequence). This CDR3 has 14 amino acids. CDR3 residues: CAISIGGTGGTQYF. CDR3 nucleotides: TGTGCCATTAGTATAGGAGGGACAGGAGGGACCCAGTACTTC. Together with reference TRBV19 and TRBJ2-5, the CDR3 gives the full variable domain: DGGITQSPKYLFRKEGQNVTLSCEQNLNHDAMYWYRQDPGQGLRLIYYSQIVNDFQKGDIAEGYSVSREKKESFPLTVTSAQKNPTAFYLCAISIGGTGGTQYFGPGTRLLVL.

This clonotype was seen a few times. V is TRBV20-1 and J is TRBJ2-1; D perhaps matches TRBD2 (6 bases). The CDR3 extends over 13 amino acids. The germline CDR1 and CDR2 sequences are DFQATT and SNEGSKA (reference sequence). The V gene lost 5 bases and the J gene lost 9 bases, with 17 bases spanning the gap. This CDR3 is CSASRETTSEQFF. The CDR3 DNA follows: TGCAGTGCTTCCCGGGAGACCACCAGTGAGCAGTTCTTC.

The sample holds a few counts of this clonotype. The CDR3 nucleotides are TGCAGTGCCCACCCCGGGACTAGTTACAATGAGCAGTTCTTC. This sequence encodes CSAHPGTSYNEQFF. The V gene is TRBV20-1, the J gene TRBJ2-1; 8 nucleotides match TRBD2. Losses at the gene ends were 6 bases for V and 4 bases for J; bases not matched to a gene: 8. Looked up from germline, CDR1 is DFQATT and CDR2 is SNEGSKA (reference sequence). This CDR3 spans 14 amino acids.

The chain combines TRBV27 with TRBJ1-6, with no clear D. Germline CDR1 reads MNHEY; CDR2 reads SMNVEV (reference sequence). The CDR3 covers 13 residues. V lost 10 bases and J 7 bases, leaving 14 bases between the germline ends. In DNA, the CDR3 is TGTGCCAAAAGGCGGGCACCCAATTCACCCCTCCACTTT. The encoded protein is CAKRRAPNSPLHF.

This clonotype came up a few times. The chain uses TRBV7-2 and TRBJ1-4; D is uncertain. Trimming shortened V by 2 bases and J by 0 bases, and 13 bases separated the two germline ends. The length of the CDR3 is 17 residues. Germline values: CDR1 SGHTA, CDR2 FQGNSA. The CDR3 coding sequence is TGTGCCAGCAGCTTATATCCGAGTGGGACAACTAATGAAAAACTGTTTTTT. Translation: CASSLYPSGTTNEKLFF.

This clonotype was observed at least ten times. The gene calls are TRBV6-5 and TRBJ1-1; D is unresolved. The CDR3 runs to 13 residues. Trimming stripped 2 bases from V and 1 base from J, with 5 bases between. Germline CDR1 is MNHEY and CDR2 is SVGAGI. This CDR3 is CASSYGGNTEAFF. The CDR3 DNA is TGTGCCAGCAGTTACGGTGGGAACACTGAAGCTTTCTTT.